The 30 T cell receptor beta chains below all came from one sample that was sequenced in a study of blood T cells in healthy people across ages (dated by TCRdb to the mid-2010s). The library was generated by 5' RACE. The run used an Illumina HiSeq 2500. A second PCR of about 7 to 12 cycles was performed with a sample-barcoded 5' primer and a J-beta primer mix. TCRdb reworked the public reads: Q25 trimming with fastp, MiXCR clone assembly, productive beta chains retained. One record per CDR3 amino acid sequence lists the most common genes and DNA. The sample profile shows 1.4 million to 1.5 million distinct CDR3 sequences; around 39% of them were found once. The top ten clones comprise roughly 7.7% of the sample. The sequencing input was blood. These receptors all come from a woman aged 18-35 years in good health.

The table lists this clonotype with a few counts. The rearrangement joins TRBV2 to TRBJ2-7; D uncertain. Germline CDR1 is SNHLY and CDR2 is FYNNEI. V lost 5 bases, J lost 3 bases, and 11 bases lay in between. The CDR3 sequence is 13 residues long. The CDR3 reads CASSSRQNYEQYF. Here the CDR3 DNA reads TGTGCCAGCAGTTCACGGCAAAACTACGAGCAGTACTTC.

This clonotype was seen a few times. This chain connects TRBV20-1 to TRBJ1-2; D call uncertain. This CDR3 region has 12 residues. The ends were cut back, 4 bases at V and 2 bases at J, with 8 bases in the middle. Germline loops: CDR1 DFQATT, CDR2 SNEGSKA (reference sequence). This CDR3 reads CSATRPNYGYTF. The CDR3, as DNA: TGCAGTGCTACTCGGCCCAACTATGGCTACACCTTC.

This clonotype has more than one count but fewer than ten. This rearrangement joins TRBV12-3 or TRBV12-4 to TRBJ1-1, with 10 nucleotides matching TRBD1. The junction had 4 bases not matched to a gene; V was cut back by 6 bases and J by 3 bases. The CDR3 spans 14 residues. CDR3 region: CASRWDRGDTEAFF. The CDR3 nucleotides read TGTGCCAGCAGATGGGACAGGGGAGACACTGAAGCTTTCTTT.

This clonotype was detected a few times. V usage is TRBV20-1 and J usage is TRBJ1-1; no clear D. The CDR3 extends over 12 amino acids. Germline V gene data show CDR1 as DFQATT and CDR2 as SNEGSKA (reference sequence). V lost 3 bases and J 8 bases, leaving 13 bases between the germline ends. For the CDR3, the DNA is TGCAGTGCTAGTGCAGGTCCAGCCGAAGCTTTCTTT. It codes for CSASAGPAEAFF.

This clonotype was detected only a few times. A junction boundary mismatches the germline segment, possibly from a read error. The chain recombines TRBV14 with TRBJ2-1; D is uncertain. This CDR3 has 15 residues. Germline CDR1 reads SGHDN; CDR2 reads FVKESK. This CDR3 is CASSQDVVFYNEQFF. The CDR3 DNA sequence: TGTGCCAGCAGTCAAGACGTCGTCTTCTACAATGAGCAGTTCTTC.

The chain uses TRBV20-1 and TRBJ2-7, with 7 nucleotides matching TRBD2. CDR1 DFQATT and CDR2 SNEGSKA come from the germline V gene (reference sequence). V shed 3 bases and J 3 bases; nucleotides not matched to a gene: 8. This CDR3 comprises 14 residues. The DNA for the CDR3 is TGCAGTGCTAGTGGGGCTAGCGGACTCTACGAGCAGTACTTC. This gives the protein CSASGASGLYEQYF.

The chain couples TRBV28 to TRBJ2-7; a weak D match, TRBD2 (5 bases). CDR1 MDHEN and CDR2 SYDVKM come from the germline V gene. The CDR3 length is 13 residues. V was clipped by 5 bases and J by 6 bases, with 14 bases between them. The CDR3: CASSRRAAGEQYF. In DNA form, the CDR3 reads TGTGCCAGCAGTCGGCGGGCCGCAGGCGAGCAGTACTTC.

V and J are TRBV14 and TRBJ1-2; perhaps TRBD1 as D (6 bases). CDR1 and CDR2 from the germline V gene are SGHDN and FVKESK. The CDR3 is 15 amino acids. V was pared by 5 bases and J by 3 bases, with 16 bases between. Here the CDR3 DNA reads TGTGCCAGCAGCGCCTTCCCAGGGGTGGACTATGGCTACACCTTC. Its translation: CASSAFPGVDYGYTF.

In this sample, this clonotype turned up a few times. The V and J genes are TRBV20-1 and TRBJ2-3; the D gene is possibly TRBD2 (5 bases). The length of the CDR3 is 14 residues. Per the germline V gene, CDR1 is DFQATT and CDR2 is SNEGSKA (reference sequence). V was shortened by 6 bases and J by 2 bases, with 15 bases between the two germline ends. In nucleotides, the CDR3 is TGCAGTGCCCCCAAGAGGGAGCTCACAGATACGCAGTATTTT. Translating gives CSAPKRELTDTQYF.

V gene TRBV6-5 combines with J gene TRBJ2-2; D remains ambiguous. Trimming pared 6 bases from V and 5 bases from J, leaving 13 bases between. In germline, CDR1 is MNHEY, CDR2 SVGAGI. CDR3 length: 14 residues. The CDR3 DNA sequence: TGTGCCAGCAGATATAATCGTCTAACCGGGGAGCTGTTTTTT. Protein sequence: CASRYNRLTGELFF.

The rearrangement joins TRBV7-3 to TRBJ2-1, with 7 bases lining up with TRBD1. CDR1 is SGHTA and CDR2 is FQGTGA in the germline V gene. V was clipped by 5 bases and J by 13 bases; unmatched bases: 14. This CDR3 has 14 residues. The CDR3 coding sequence is TGTGCCAGCAGCAGGGACAGCCAACAAGTGACCCAGTTCTTC. This codes for CASSRDSQQVTQFF.

This clonotype has at least ten counts. The chain carries TRBV7-2 and TRBJ2-7; D gene ambiguous. The ends were cut back, 4 bases at V and 4 bases at J, with 8 bases in the middle. The CDR3 spans 12 residues. CDR1 and CDR2 (germline): SGHTA, FQGNSA. The CDR3 reads CASSSDLYEQYF. The CDR3 DNA follows: TGTGCCAGCAGCTCTGACTTATACGAGCAGTACTTC.

The chain recombines TRBV5-5 with TRBJ1-1; maybe TRBD1 (5 bases). The germline CDR1 and CDR2 sequences are SGHKS and YYEKEE (reference sequence). V lost 3 bases and J lost 4, with 22 bases in between. The length of the CDR3 is 17 residues. The DNA of the CDR3 is TGTGCCAGCAGCTGGCTTTGGGGGGGTGGCCTGGGCACTGAAGCTTTCTTT. Its translation: CASSWLWGGGLGTEAFF. Based on the CDR3 plus reference TRBV5-5 and TRBJ1-1, the full variable domain is DAGVTQSPTHLIKTRGQQVTLRCSPISGHKSVSWYQQVLGQGPQFIFQYYEKEERGRGNFPDRFSARQFPNYSSELNVNALLLGDSALYLCASSWLWGGGLGTEAFFGQGTRLTVV.

This clonotype appeared a few times. This chain links TRBV5-1 with TRBJ2-1; maybe TRBD2 (6 bases). This CDR3 spans 15 amino acids. Germline V CDR1 and CDR2: SGHRS, YFSETQ. Trimming stripped 3 bases from V and 7 bases from J, with 17 bases between. The CDR3 region has the DNA TGCGCCAGCAGCTCCGGACTAATGGCGTTAAATGAGCAGTTCTTC. Translating gives CASSSGLMALNEQFF. Full variable domain (rest looked up from reference TRBV5-1 and TRBJ2-1): KAGVTQTPRYLIKTRGQQVTLSCSPISGHRSVSWYQQTPGQGLQFLFEYFSETQRNKGNFPGRFSGRQFSNSRSEMNVSTLELGDSALYLCASSSGLMALNEQFFGPGTRLTVL.

This chain uses TRBV2 with TRBJ2-1; no clear D. Germline V gene sequence: CDR1 SNHLY, CDR2 FYNNEI. This CDR3 is built from 14 residues. V was pared by 7 bases and J by 5 bases, with 15 bases between. This CDR3 is CASKDGLSNNEQFF. The DNA for the CDR3 is TGTGCCAGCAAGGACGGGCTGTCGAACAATGAGCAGTTCTTC.

The chain carries TRBV2 and TRBJ1-2, with D possibly TRBD1 on 6 matching bases. The CDR3 has 14 amino acids. V gave up 6 bases and J gave up 6 bases, with 17 bases separating them. Per germline, CDR1 SNHLY and CDR2 FYNNEI. CDR3 bases: TGTGCCAGCAGCTTTGTTACAGGGCTCGATGGCTACACCTTC. Amino acids: CASSFVTGLDGYTF.

The V call is TRBV20-1, the J call TRBJ2-3; no clear D. Trimming cost V 5 bases and J 2 bases, with 11 bases left between them. CDR3 length equals 13 residues. Germline lookup yields CDR1 DFQATT and CDR2 SNEGSKA (reference sequence). This chain's CDR3 is CSAFPWVTDTQYF. In nucleotides, the CDR3 is TGCAGTGCTTTCCCCTGGGTCACAGATACGCAGTATTTT.

The chain is built from TRBV15 and TRBJ1-1, with 7 positions matching TRBD1. This CDR3 is built from 12 residues. Per the germline V gene, CDR1 is LNHNV and CDR2 is YYDKDF (reference sequence). V trimming: 5 bases; J trimming: 4 bases; junction bases outside the gene matches: 1. The CDR3 sequence is CATSWDSTEAFF. CDR3 in DNA: TGTGCCACCAGCTGGGACAGCACTGAAGCTTTCTTT.

The chain joins TRBV6-5 to TRBJ1-2, with 9 bases aligning to TRBD1. This CDR3 contains 11 residues. Germline values: CDR1 MNHEY, CDR2 SVGAGI. CDR3 DNA sequence: TGTGTCACGGGACAGGGATATGGCTACACCTTC. Amino acid sequence: CVTGQGYGYTF.

This clonotype turned up a few times. The chain employs TRBV14 and TRBJ1-2; D ambiguous. The V and J ends lost 8 bases and 4 bases respectively, with 14 bases between them. This CDR3 comprises 13 residues. Germline CDR1 SGHDN, CDR2 FVKESK. The CDR3 nucleotides read TGTGCCAGCTCACAAGGAGGCTCCTATGGCTACACCTTC. Amino acids: CASSQGGSYGYTF.

The chain uses TRBV2 and TRBJ2-3; no clear D gene. The germline CDR1 and CDR2 sequences are SNHLY and FYNNEI. V was shortened by 0 bases and J by 0 bases, with 10 bases between the two germline ends. This CDR3 is built from 16 residues. The CDR3 region has the DNA TGTGCCAGCAGTGAAGCTTTGTCAGCTAGCACAGATACGCAGTATTTT. The encoded protein is CASSEALSASTDTQYF.

This rearrangement joins TRBV9 to TRBJ2-1; 8 bases fit TRBD2. Germline trimming cut 0 bases from V and 5 bases from J; bases unmatched to any gene: 4. Germline V lookup: CDR1 SGDLS, CDR2 YYNGEE. CDR3 length: 15 amino acids. CDR3 sequence (DNA): TGTGCCAGCAGCGTAGACGGGACTAGAAACAATGAGCAGTTCTTC. Encoded protein: CASSVDGTRNNEQFF. Using reference TRBV9 and TRBJ2-1 for the parts outside the CDR3, the full variable domain is DSGVTQTPKHLITATGQRVTLRCSPRSGDLSVYWYQQSLDQGLQFLIQYYNGEERAKGNILERFSAQQFPDLHSELNLSSLELGDSALYFCASSVDGTRNNEQFFGPGTRLTVL.

The chain couples TRBV20-1 to TRBJ2-3; D is unresolved. Between the trimmed V and J ends, which lost 3 bases and 5 bases, there was a span of 12 bases. The CDR3 is made up of 13 amino acids. Germline V gene data show CDR1 as DFQATT and CDR2 as SNEGSKA (reference sequence). The CDR3 region is CSASILVEDTQYF. The CDR3 region has the DNA TGCAGTGCTAGCATCCTAGTGGAAGATACGCAGTATTTT.

This clonotype was seen only a few times. The chain is built from TRBV29-1 and TRBJ1-5; tentatively, D is TRBD1 (6 bases). Germline assignment: CDR1 SQVTM and CDR2 ANQGSEA. The CDR3 is 14 residues long. Trimming cost V 6 bases and J 5 bases, with 17 bases left between them. CDR3 in DNA: TGCAGCGTCACGAAGGGGACAAAGTATCAGCCCCAGCATTTT. This translates into CSVTKGTKYQPQHF.

There are many counts of this clonotype. This chain connects TRBV20-1 to TRBJ2-4; D possibly matches TRBD1 or TRBD2 (5 bases each). The ends were cut back, 6 bases at V and 0 bases at J, with 9 bases in the middle. The CDR3 has 13 residues. Germline assignment: CDR1 DFQATT and CDR2 SNEGSKA (reference sequence). CDR3 loop: CSAGTAAKNIQYF. The CDR3 DNA follows: TGCAGTGCCGGGACCGCAGCCAAAAACATTCAGTACTTC.

Remarks on this clonotype: Given a much more abundant clone one base away, this may be a read error. The chain is built from TRBV7-2 and TRBJ2-3; D possibly uses TRBD1 or TRBD2 (5 bases each). There are 15 residues in the CDR3. Trimming stripped 7 bases from V and 3 bases from J, with 17 bases between. CDR1 and CDR2 from the germline V gene are SGHTA and FQGNSA. CDR3 in DNA: TGTGCCAGCAAAGAGCCGGGACCAGCGACAGATACGCAGTATTTT. Translated: CASKEPGPATDTQYF.

This rearrangement joins TRBV5-1 to TRBJ2-3, with 7 bases that match TRBD2. Trimming cost V 4 bases and J 5 bases; bases outside gene matches: 7. Per the germline V gene, CDR1 is SGHRS and CDR2 is YFSETQ. The CDR3 has 14 amino acids. CDR3 in DNA: TGCGCCAGCAGCCCAGCGGGGTATCAAGATACGCAGTATTTT. It encodes CASSPAGYQDTQYF.

This clonotype was observed once. The chain carries TRBV5-1 and TRBJ2-3; 8 bases match TRBD2. CDR1 is SGHRS and CDR2 is YFSETQ in the germline V gene. The CDR3 spans 16 residues. Germline trimming cut 0 bases from V and 5 bases from J; bases unmatched to any gene: 8. The CDR3 protein is CASSLGDGGAGDTQYF. The DNA for the CDR3 is TGCGCCAGCAGCTTGGGTGACGGGGGGGCAGGAGATACGCAGTATTTT.

The gene calls are TRBV5-1 and TRBJ2-3, with 8 bases identical to TRBD2. The V gene's germline CDR1 is SGHRS and CDR2 YFSETQ. V dropped 5 bases and J dropped 3; count of bases not matched to a gene: 14. This CDR3 spans 17 amino acids. The CDR3 nucleotides read TGCGCCAGCAGTTTTGCACCAGCGGGAGTTAGGACAGATACGCAGTATTTT. It is translated as CASSFAPAGVRTDTQYF.

The chain employs TRBV2 and TRBJ2-1; TRBD2 matches at 11 bases. Losses at the gene ends were 8 bases for V and 9 bases for J; bases not matched to a gene: 12. Germline loops: CDR1 SNHLY, CDR2 FYNNEI. The CDR3 covers 15 residues. CDR3 amino acids: CASFSVAGGRIEQFF. The CDR3, as DNA: TGTGCCAGCTTCTCCGTAGCGGGGGGGCGGATTGAGCAGTTCTTC.